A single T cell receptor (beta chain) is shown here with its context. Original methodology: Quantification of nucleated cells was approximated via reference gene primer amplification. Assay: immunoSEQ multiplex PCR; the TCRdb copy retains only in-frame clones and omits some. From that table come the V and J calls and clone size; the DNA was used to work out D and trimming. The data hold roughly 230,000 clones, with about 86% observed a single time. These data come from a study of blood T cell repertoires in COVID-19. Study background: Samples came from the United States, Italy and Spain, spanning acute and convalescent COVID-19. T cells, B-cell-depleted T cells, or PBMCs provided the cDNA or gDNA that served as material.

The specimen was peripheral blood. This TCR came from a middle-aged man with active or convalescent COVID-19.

The CDR3 region is CASSVGRRRMEETQYF. CDR3 DNA sequence: TGTGCCAGCAGCGTAGGTCGGAGGAGGATGGAAGAGACCCAGTACTTC. V usage is TRBV9 and J usage is TRBJ2-5, with a weak D call TRBD2 (5 bases). This CDR3 region has 16 residues. V was clipped by 0 bases and J by 3 bases, with 15 bases between them. The germline gives CDR1 SGDLS, CDR2 YYNGEE.